The source of this T cell receptor beta chain is a study of blood T cell repertoires in COVID-19. Study-level background: Some COVID-19 samples were acute and others convalescent; all came from the United States, Italy and Spain. T cells, B-cell-depleted T cells, or PBMCs provided the cDNA or gDNA that served as material.

The CDR3 is 13 residues long. In germline, CDR1 is SNHLY, CDR2 FYNNEI. V was shortened by 5 bases and J by 7 bases, with 12 bases between the two germline ends. The repertoire was sequenced with immunoSEQ multiplex PCR; TCRdb's copy has only in-frame clones and lacks some. The data contain more than 200,000 clones, around four fifths of them seen just once; the ten biggest clones take up 8.2%. The source is a woman aged 50 to 60 with acute or convalescent COVID-19. V and J are TRBV2 and TRBJ1-5, with a weak D call TRBD1 (5 bases). The sample consisted of peripheral blood. The DNA for the CDR3 is TGTGCCAGCAGTTTACTTGACAGACAGCCCCAGCATTTT. Its translation is CASSLLDRQPQHF.